Presented here are 8 T cell receptor beta chains from one specimen sequenced in a study of shared clonotypes between healthy human individuals. Sequencing was performed with immunoSEQ multiplex PCR; in TCRdb, only in-frame clones are kept and a portion is missing. Of 110,000 or so clones listed, roughly 70% were seen once; the top ten hold approximately 23%. The sequenced sample was memory CD8+ T cells sorted from blood. Subset described: CD45RO+ cells pooled with CCR7-negative TemRA cells. The receptor source for this set is a woman aged 25 to 45 in good health.

This clone was detected only a few times. The V gene is TRBV7-9, the J gene TRBJ2-7; perhaps D is TRBD1 or TRBD2 (5 bases each). From germline, CDR1 is SEHNR and CDR2 FQNEAQ (reference sequence). V dropped 3 bases and J dropped 2 bases, with 17 bases sitting between them. The CDR3 extends over 16 amino acids. CDR3 region: CASSFLAGTSPYEQYF. As DNA, the CDR3 is TGTGCCAGCAGCTTTCTAGCAGGGACCTCACCCTACGAGCAGTACTTC.

CDR3 protein: CASSTWTGINSGANVLTF. The CDR3 DNA is TGTGCCAGCAGTACCTGGACAGGTATCAACTCTGGGGCCAACGTCCTGACTTTC. The chain couples TRBV5-8 to TRBJ2-6; 7 bases line up with TRBD1. CDR3 size: 18 residues. Germline-derived CDR1 and CDR2 are SGHTS and YDEGEE. The ends lost 5 bases at V and 0 bases at J; junction bases unmatched: 11.

This chain joins TRBV7-9 and TRBJ2-7; D may be TRBD2 (7 bases). Per the germline V gene, CDR1 is SEHNR and CDR2 is FQNEAQ (reference sequence). The CDR3 length is 15 residues. V lost 4 bases to trimming and J lost 6 bases, with 19 bases between them. This CDR3 reads CASSSQGGTIPEQYF. The CDR3, as DNA: TGTGCCAGCAGCTCCCAAGGGGGGACTATCCCCGAGCAGTACTTC.

The chain recombines TRBV6-5 with TRBJ2-7; 10 bases map to TRBD1. Trimming cost V 7 bases and J 7 bases; bases outside gene matches: 10. The CDR3 is made up of 14 amino acids. Germline values: CDR1 MNHEY, CDR2 SVGAGI. In DNA, the CDR3 is TGTGCCAGCAATCGACAGGGGGCGAAACGGGAGCAGTACTTC. Translating it yields CASNRQGAKREQYF.

The V and J genes are TRBV7-9 and TRBJ1-2, with D unresolved. This CDR3 comprises 12 residues. V dropped 1 base and J dropped 8 bases, with 8 bases sitting between them. From germline, CDR1 is SEHNR and CDR2 FQNEAQ (reference sequence). CDR3: CASSLVSVGYTF. Written as DNA, the CDR3 is TGTGCCAGCAGCTTAGTGTCCGTGGGCTACACCTTC.

The table lists this clone with many counts. The chain combines TRBV2 with TRBJ1-1; 7 positions agree with TRBD1. This CDR3 comprises 19 residues. J lost 3 bases, V lost 4 bases, and 20 bases had no gene match. Germline CDR1 and CDR2: SNHLY and FYNNEI. CDR3 sequence: CASSGGSGQHRRWYTEAFF. DNA for the CDR3: TGTGCCAGCAGTGGTGGTTCGGGACAGCATAGACGTTGGTACACTGAAGCTTTCTTT.

The J gene is TRBJ2-2, the V gene TRBV7-6, with D hard to call. Trimming took off 5 bases at V and 1 base at J, with 14 bases between the two ends. From germline, CDR1 is SGHVS and CDR2 FNYEAQ. The CDR3 length is 16 residues. For the CDR3, the DNA is TGTGCCAGCAGCCCGATAGTTGGGGAGAACACCGGGGAGCTGTTTTTT. Translation: CASSPIVGENTGELFF.

This clone was seen a few times. This chain uses TRBV30 with TRBJ1-5; D is uncertain. Germline V gene sequence: CDR1 GTSNPN, CDR2 SVGIG (reference sequence). V lost 0 bases and J lost 7, with 10 bases in between. This CDR3 has 13 residues. The chain's CDR3 is CAWSVQWGQPQHF. The CDR3 DNA reads TGTGCCTGGAGTGTACAATGGGGACAGCCCCAGCATTTT.